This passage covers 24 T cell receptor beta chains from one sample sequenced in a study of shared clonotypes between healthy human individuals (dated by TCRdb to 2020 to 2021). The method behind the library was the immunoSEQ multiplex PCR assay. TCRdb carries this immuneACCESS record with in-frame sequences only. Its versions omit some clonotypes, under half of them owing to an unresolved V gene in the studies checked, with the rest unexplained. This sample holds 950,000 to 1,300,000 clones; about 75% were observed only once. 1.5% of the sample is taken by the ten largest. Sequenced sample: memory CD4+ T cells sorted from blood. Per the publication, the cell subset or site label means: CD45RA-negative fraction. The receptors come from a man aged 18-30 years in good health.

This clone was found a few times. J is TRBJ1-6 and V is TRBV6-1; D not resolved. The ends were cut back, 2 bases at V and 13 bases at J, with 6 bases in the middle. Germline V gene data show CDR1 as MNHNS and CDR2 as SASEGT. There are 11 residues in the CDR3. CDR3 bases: TGTGCCAGCAGTGAAAGTGATCCCCTCCACTTT. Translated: CASSESDPLHF.

The CDR3 DNA follows: TGTGCCAGCAGTCAAGAGGGGAGGGGTGGTCAGCCCCAGCATTTT. Amino acid sequence: CASSQEGRGGQPQHF. This chain links TRBV2 with TRBJ1-5; a possible D gene is TRBD1 (5 bases). Trimming shortened V by 5 bases and J by 6 bases, and 17 bases separated the two germline ends. The CDR3 totals 15 residues. Germline V gene data show CDR1 as SNHLY and CDR2 as FYNNEI.

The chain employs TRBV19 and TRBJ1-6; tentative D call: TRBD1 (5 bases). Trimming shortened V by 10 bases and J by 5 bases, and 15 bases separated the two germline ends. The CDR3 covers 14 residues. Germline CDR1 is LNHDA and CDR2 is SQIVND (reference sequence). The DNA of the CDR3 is TGTGCCACGGGGGAGGGCACAAATAATTCACCCCTCCACTTT. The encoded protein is CATGEGTNNSPLHF.

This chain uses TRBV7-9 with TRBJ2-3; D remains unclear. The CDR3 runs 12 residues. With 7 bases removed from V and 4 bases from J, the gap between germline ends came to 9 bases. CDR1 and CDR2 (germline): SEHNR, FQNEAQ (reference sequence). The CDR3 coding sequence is TGTGCCAGCATAGCTCTTCCAGATACGCAGTATTTT. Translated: CASIALPDTQYF.

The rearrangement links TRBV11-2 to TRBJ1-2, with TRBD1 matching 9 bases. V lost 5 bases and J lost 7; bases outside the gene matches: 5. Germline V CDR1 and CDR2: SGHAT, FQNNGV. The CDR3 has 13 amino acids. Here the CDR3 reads CASSAGQGTGYTF. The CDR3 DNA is TGTGCCAGCAGCGCCGGACAGGGGACTGGCTACACCTTC. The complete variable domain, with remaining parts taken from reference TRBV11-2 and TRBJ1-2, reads EAGVAQSPRYKIIEKRQSVAFWCNPISGHATLYWYQQILGQGPKLLIQFQNNGVVDDSQLPKDRFSAERLKGVDSTLKIQPAKLEDSAVYLCASSAGQGTGYTFGSGTRLTVV.

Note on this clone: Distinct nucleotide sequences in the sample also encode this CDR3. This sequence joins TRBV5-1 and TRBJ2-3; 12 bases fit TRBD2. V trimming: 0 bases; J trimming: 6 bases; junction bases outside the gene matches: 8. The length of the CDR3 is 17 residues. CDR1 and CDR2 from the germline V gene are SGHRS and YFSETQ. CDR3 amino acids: CASSLGPTSGGSDTQYF. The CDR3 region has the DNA TGCGCCAGCAGCTTGGGACCAACTAGCGGGGGGTCGGATACGCAGTATTTT.

CDR3 DNA sequence: TGTGCCAGCAGTAGTTTGTCTGGCACCTACGAGCAGTACTTC. It yields the protein CASSSLSGTYEQYF. The gene calls are TRBV6-5 and TRBJ2-7; D is undetermined. Germline V CDR1 and CDR2: MNHEY, SVGAGI. The CDR3 length is 14 residues. V was shortened by 5 bases and J by 2 bases, with 13 bases between the two germline ends.

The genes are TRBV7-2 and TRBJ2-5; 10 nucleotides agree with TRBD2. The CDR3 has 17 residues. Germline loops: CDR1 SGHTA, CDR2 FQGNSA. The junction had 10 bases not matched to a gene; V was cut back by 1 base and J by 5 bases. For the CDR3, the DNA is TGTGCCAGCAGCTTAGGGGGGAAGCTAGCGGGAGTTGAGACCCAGTACTTC. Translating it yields CASSLGGKLAGVETQYF.

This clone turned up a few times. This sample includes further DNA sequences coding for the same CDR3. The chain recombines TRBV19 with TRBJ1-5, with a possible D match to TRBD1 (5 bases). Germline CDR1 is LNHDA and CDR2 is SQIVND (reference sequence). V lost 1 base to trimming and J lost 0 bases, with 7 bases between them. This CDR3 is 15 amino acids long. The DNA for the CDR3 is TGTGCCAGTAGTATAGCCGGGGGTAGCAATCAGCCCCAGCATTTT. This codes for CASSIAGGSNQPQHF.

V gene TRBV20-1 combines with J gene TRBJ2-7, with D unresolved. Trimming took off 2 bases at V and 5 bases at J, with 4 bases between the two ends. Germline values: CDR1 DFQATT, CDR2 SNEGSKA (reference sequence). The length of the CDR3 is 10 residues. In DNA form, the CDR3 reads TGCAGTGCTAGAATGGACGAGCAGTACTTC. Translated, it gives CSARMDEQYF.

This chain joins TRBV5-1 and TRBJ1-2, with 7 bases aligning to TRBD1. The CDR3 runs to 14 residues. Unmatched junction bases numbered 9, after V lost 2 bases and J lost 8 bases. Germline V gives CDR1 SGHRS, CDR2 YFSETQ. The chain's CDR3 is CASSLNRDSLGYTF. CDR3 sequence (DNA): TGCGCCAGCAGCTTAAACCGGGACAGCCTGGGCTACACCTTC.

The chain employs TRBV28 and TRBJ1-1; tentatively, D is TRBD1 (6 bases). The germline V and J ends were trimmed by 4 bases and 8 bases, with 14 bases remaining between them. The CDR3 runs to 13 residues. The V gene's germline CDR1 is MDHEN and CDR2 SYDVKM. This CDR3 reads CASSSPGQTEAFF. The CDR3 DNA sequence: TGTGCCAGCAGTTCACCCGGACAGACAGAAGCTTTCTTT.

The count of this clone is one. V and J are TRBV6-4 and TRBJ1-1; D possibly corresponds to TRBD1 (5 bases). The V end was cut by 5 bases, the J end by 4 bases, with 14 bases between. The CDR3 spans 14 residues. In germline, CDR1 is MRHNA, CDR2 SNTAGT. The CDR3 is CASSKERGSTEAFF. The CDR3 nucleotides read TGTGCCAGCAGTAAGGAAAGGGGCAGCACTGAAGCTTTCTTT.

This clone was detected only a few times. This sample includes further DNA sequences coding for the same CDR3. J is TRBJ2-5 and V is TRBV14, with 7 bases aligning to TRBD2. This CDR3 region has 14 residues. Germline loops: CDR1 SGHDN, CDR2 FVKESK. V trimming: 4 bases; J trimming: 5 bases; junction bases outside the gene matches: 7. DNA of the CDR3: TGTGCCAGCAGCCGGGAGCGGGGTCGGGAGACCCAGTACTTC. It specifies CASSRERGRETQYF.

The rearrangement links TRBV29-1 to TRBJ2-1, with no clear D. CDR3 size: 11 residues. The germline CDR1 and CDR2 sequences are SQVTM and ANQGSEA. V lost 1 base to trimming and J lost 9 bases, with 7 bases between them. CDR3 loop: CSVEGWGEQFF. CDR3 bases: TGCAGCGTTGAAGGCTGGGGTGAGCAGTTCTTC.

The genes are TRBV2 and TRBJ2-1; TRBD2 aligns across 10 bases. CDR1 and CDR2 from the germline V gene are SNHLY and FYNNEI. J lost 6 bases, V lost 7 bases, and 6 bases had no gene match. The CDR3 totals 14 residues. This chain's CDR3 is CASTDGLAVNEQFF. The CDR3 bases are TGTGCCAGCACGGATGGACTAGCGGTCAATGAGCAGTTCTTC.

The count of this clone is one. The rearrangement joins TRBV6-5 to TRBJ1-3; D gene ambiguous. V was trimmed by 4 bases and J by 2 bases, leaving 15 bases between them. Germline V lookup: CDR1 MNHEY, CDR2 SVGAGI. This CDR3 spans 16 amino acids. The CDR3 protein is CASSWLAVRTGNTIYF. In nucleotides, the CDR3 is TGTGCCAGCAGTTGGCTAGCGGTGCGCACTGGAAACACCATATATTTT.

The CDR3 loop is CASSPRGASGRTGELFF. In DNA form, the CDR3 reads TGTGCCAGCAGCCCCCGGGGGGCCAGCGGGAGGACCGGGGAGCTGTTTTTT. The chain recombines TRBV5-4 with TRBJ2-2; 9 bases align to TRBD2. With 4 bases clipped from V and 5 bases from J, the junction kept 12 bases outside the gene matches. CDR3 size: 17 residues. Germline values: CDR1 SGHNT, CDR2 YYREEE (reference sequence).

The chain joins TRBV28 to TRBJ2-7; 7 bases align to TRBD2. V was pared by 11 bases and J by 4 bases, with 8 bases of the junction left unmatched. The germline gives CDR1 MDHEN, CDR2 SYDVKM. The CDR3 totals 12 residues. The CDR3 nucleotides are TGTGCCTCGGGGAGGGGCTTTTACGAGCAGTACTTC. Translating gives CASGRGFYEQYF.

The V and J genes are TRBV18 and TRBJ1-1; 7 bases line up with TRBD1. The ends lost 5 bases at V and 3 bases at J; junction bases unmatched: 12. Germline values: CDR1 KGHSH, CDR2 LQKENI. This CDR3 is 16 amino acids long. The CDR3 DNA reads TGTGCCAGCTCAGCGGGGGACAGCTTCCTTTACACTGAAGCTTTCTTT. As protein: CASSAGDSFLYTEAFF.

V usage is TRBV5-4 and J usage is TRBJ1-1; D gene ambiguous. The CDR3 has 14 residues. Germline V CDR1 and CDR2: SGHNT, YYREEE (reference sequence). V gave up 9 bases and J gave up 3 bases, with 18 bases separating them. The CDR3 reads CANVITVSHTEAFF. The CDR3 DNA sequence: TGTGCCAACGTTATAACAGTTAGTCACACTGAAGCTTTCTTT.

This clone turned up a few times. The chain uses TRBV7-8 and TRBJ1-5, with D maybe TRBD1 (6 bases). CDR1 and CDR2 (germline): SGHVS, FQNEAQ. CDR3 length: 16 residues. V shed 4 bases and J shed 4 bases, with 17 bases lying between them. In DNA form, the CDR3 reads TGTGCCAGCAGCTCGTCGACACAGGGAGGGAATCAGCCCCAGCATTTT. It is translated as CASSSSTQGGNQPQHF.

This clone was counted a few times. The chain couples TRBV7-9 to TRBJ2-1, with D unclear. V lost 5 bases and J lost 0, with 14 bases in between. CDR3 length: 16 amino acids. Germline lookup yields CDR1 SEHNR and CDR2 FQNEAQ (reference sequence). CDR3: CASSIHDGSSYNEQFF. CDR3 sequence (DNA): TGTGCCAGCAGCATACACGACGGAAGCTCCTACAATGAGCAGTTCTTC.

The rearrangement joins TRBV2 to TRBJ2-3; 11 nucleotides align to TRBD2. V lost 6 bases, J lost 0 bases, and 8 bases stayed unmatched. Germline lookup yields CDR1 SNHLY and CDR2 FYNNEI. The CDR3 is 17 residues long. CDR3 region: CASSLAGGSISTDTQYF. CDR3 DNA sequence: TGTGCCAGCAGCTTAGCGGGAGGGAGCATTAGCACAGATACGCAGTATTTT. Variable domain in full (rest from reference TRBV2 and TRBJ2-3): EPEVTQTPSHQVTQMGQEVILRCVPISNHLYFYWYRQILGQKVEFLVSFYNNEISEKSEIFDDQFSVERPDGSNFTLKIRSTKLEDSAMYFCASSLAGGSISTDTQYFGPGTRLTVL.